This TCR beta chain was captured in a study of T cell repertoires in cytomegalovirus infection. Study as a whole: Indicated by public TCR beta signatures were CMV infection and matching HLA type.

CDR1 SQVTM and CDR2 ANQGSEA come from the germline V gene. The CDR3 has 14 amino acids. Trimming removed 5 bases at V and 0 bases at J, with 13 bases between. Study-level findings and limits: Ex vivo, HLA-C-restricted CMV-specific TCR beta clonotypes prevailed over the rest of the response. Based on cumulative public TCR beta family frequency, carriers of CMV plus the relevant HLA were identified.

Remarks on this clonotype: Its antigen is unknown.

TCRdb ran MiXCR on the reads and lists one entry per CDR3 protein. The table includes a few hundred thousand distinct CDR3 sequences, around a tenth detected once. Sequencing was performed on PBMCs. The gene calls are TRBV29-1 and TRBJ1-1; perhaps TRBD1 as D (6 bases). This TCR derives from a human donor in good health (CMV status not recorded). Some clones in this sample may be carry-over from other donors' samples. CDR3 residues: CSVRDIRMNTEAFF. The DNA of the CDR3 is TGCAGCGTTCGGGACATCAGAATGAACACTGAAGCTTTCTTT.